The present T cell receptor (beta chain) was sequenced within a study of T-cell memory formation after mild COVID-19. Study as a whole: TCR clusters mostly belonged to single donors.

Using its own MiXCR run on the 5' RACE reads, TCRdb lists one record per CDR3 protein. The sample comprises about 180,000 distinct CDR3 sequences, under 20% of which are singletons, and around 2% rests with the top ten. In its sample, this clonotype was seen a few times. Looked up from germline, CDR1 is MGHRA and CDR2 is YSYEKL. CDR3 size: 15 residues. V lost 5 bases and J lost 0, with 11 bases in between. This clonotype was obtained from an adult woman who had mild COVID-19 (a few samples of this study predate the infection). Cell type and time point are not known. The V call is TRBV4-1, the J call TRBJ1-5; D might be TRBD1 (6 bases). The sample consisted of PBMCs or a T cell subset sorted from them (not recorded which). CDR3: CASSSGVFSNQPQHF. The CDR3 DNA sequence: TGCGCCAGCAGCTCAGGGGTTTTTAGCAATCAGCCCCAGCATTTT.